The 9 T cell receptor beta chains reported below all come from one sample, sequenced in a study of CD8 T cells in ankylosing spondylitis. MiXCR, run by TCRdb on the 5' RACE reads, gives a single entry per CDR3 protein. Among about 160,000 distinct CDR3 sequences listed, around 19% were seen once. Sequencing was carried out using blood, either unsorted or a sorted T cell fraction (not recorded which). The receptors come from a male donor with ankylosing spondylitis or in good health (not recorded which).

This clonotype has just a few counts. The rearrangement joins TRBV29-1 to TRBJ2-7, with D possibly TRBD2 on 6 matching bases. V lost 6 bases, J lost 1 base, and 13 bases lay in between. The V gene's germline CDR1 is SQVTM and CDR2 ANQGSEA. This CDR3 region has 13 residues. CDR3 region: CSVGGVDSYEQYF. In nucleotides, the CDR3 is TGCAGCGTCGGAGGGGTGGATTCCTACGAGCAGTACTTC.

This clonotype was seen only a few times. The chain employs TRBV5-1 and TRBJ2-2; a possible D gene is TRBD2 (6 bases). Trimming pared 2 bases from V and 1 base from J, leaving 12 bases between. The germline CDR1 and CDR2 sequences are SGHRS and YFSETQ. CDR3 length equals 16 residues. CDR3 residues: CASSLAGTQNTGELFF. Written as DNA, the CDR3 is TGCGCCAGCAGCTTAGCCGGGACTCAGAACACCGGGGAGCTGTTTTTT.

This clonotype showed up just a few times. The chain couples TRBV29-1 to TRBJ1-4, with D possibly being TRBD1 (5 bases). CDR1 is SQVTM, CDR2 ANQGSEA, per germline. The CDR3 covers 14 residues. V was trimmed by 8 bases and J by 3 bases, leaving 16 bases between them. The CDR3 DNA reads TGCAGCACACTGTCCGGGGGGGCTAATGAAAAACTGTTTTTT. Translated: CSTLSGGANEKLFF.

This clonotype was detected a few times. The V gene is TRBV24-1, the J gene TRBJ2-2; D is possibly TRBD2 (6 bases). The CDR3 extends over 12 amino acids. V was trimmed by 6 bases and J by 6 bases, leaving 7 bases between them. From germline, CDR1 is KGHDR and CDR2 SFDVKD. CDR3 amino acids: CATSRLAGELFF. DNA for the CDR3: TGTGCCACCAGTCGACTAGCCGGGGAGCTGTTTTTT.

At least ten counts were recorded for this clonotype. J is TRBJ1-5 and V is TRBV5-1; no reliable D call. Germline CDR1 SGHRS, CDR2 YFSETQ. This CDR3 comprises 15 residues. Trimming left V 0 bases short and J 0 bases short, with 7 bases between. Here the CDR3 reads CASSLGTYSNQPQHF. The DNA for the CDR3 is TGCGCCAGCAGCTTGGGGACCTATAGCAATCAGCCCCAGCATTTT.

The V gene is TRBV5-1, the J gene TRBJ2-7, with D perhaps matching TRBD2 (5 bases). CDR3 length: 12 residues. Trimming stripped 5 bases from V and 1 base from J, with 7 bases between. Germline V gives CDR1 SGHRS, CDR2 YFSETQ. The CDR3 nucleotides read TGCGCCAGCAGAGAGGGTTCCTACGAGCAGTACTTC. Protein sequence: CASREGSYEQYF.

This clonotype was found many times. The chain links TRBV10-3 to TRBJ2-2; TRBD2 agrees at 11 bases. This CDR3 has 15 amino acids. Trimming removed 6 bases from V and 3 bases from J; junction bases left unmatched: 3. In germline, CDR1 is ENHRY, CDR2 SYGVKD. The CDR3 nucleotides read TGTGCCATCAGCACTAGCGGGAGTGACACCGGGGAGCTGTTTTTT. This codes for CAISTSGSDTGELFF.

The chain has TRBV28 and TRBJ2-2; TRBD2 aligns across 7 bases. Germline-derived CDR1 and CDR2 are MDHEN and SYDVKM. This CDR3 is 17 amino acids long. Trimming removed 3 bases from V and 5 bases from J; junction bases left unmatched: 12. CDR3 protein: CASSFRSLAARTGELFF. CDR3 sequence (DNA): TGTGCCAGCAGTTTTAGGTCCCTAGCGGCGAGGACCGGGGAGCTGTTTTTT.

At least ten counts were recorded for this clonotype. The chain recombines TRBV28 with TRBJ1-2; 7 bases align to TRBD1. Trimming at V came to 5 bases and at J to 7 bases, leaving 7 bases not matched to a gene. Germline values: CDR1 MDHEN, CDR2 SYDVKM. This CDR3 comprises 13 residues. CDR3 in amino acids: CASSLIGGGGYTF. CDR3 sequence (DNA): TGTGCCAGCAGTCTTATAGGGGGCGGTGGCTACACCTTC.